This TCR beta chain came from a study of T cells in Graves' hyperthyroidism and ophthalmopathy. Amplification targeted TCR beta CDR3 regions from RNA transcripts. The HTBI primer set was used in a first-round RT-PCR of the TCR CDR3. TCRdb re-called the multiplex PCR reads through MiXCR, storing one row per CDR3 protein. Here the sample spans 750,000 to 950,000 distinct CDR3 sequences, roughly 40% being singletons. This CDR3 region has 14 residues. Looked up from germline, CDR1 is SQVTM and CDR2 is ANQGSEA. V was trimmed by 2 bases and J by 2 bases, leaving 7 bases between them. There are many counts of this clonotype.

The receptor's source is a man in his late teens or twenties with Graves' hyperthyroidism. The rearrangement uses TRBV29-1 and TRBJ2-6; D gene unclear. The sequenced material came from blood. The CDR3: CSVEPGAGANVLTF. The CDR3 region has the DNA TGCAGCGTTGAACCTGGAGCTGGGGCCAACGTCCTGACTTTC.